This TCR beta chain was found in a study of human T cells and chemical hapten exposure. Notes on the study in general: TCRs at high frequency, those above 1 in 1000, did not change with DPC sensitization. Positively correlated with patch test score were the counts of PT1 expanded TCRs.

Individual cDNA molecules in this library carried unique molecular identifiers. MiXCR, applied by TCRdb to the RACE reads, yields one record per CDR3 protein. Of 350,000 to 400,000 distinct CDR3 sequences in the sample, about 6% were seen once. Time point of the sample: patch test 2, 6 weeks after DPC sensitization. Noted treatment: therapeutic diphenylcyclopropenone sensitization with weekly scalp DPC. In every case, blood was obtained before the patch test was applied. This clonotype was detected a few times. The antigen remains undetermined. One end of the junction does not line up with germline, which may come from a read error. This clonotype was sampled from a woman younger than 35 with alopecia areata. Some clones in this sample may be carry-over from other donors' samples. Specimen: whole blood, collected in connection with sensitization to the hapten diphenylcyclopropenone (DPC).

CDR3 loop: CSAPPGSIDTQYF. The CDR3 coding sequence is TGCAGTGCCCCACCGGGGAGCATAGATACGCAGTATTTT. The chain combines TRBV20-1 with TRBJ2-3; D perhaps matches TRBD2 (5 bases). The CDR3 has 13 residues. Looked up from germline, CDR1 is DFQATT and CDR2 is SNEGSKA (reference sequence).